This T cell receptor beta chain was captured in a study of blood T cell repertoires in COVID-19. Source study methods: Amplified reference gene primers provided the basis for estimating nucleated cell counts. Repertoires were generated with immunoSEQ multiplex PCR, while TCRdb's copy carries only in-frame clones and drops some. D and trimming come from the DNA, and the V and J calls and clone size come from that table. The sample lists 95,000 to 150,000 clones, around 80% occurring once. This clone was detected only a few times. The CDR3 sequence is 16 residues long. Germline values: CDR1 SGHVS, CDR2 FNYEAQ. V was trimmed by 6 bases and J by 5 bases, leaving 21 bases between them.

The sequenced material came from peripheral blood. The chain links TRBV7-6 to TRBJ2-3; possible D gene TRBD2, 6 bases. The sequence was collected from a man in his sixties with active or convalescent COVID-19. The CDR3 DNA is TGTGCCAGCAGTTACGAGACTAGGGCGGTGTTAGATACGCAGTATTTT. Translation gives CASSYETRAVLDTQYF.